This is a list of T cell receptor beta chains from one sample in a study of shared clonotypes between healthy human individuals. Method: immunoSEQ multiplex PCR; TCRdb's copy keeps in-frame clones and lacks some. The sample yields roughly 680,000 clones, approximately 77% seen once. Source material: memory CD4+ T cells sorted from blood. These receptor sequences come from a woman in her 30s in good health. CDR3s include the opening cysteine and the closing phenylalanine or tryptophan. A D gene is named only where the DNA matches it firmly. Size tells how often a clone was seen (once, few, many) or the class of an expanded clone, and some rows leave it out.

>.|TRBJ2-1|TRBV5-1|.
CASSLSASSYNEQFF
TGCGCCAGCAGCTTGTCAGCGAGCTCCTACAATGAGCAGTTCTTC
>.|TRBJ1-4|TRBV6-1|TRBD1
CASSEQGGIYEKLFF
TGTGCCAGCAGTGAACAGGGGGGAATTTATGAAAAACTGTTTTTT
>.|TRBJ2-7|TRBV7-3|TRBD1
CASSPGDRVSEQYF
TGTGCCAGCAGCCCCGGGGACAGGGTCTCCGAGCAGTACTTC
>.|TRBJ2-1|TRBV6-1|.
CASSNVMGLYNEQFF
TGTGCCAGCAGCAACGTGATGGGTCTCTACAATGAGCAGTTCTTC
>.|TRBJ2-5|TRBV9|.
CASSVEATQETQYF
TGTGCCAGCAGCGTAGAAGCCACACAAGAGACCCAGTACTTC
>.|TRBJ2-1|TRBV19|TRBD1
CASSRPGGLDEQFF
TGTGCCAGTAGCAGGCCAGGGGGTCTCGATGAGCAGTTCTTC
>.|TRBJ2-1|TRBV7-6|TRBD2
CASSLARREGAEQFF
TGTGCCAGCAGCTTAGCTAGGCGGGAGGGGGCTGAGCAGTTCTTC
>few|TRBJ2-1|TRBV4-2|.
CASSQESFRGNEQFF
TGTGCCAGCAGCCAAGAATCCTTCCGGGGAAATGAGCAGTTCTTC
>.|TRBJ2-7|TRBV29-1|.
CSVAPRKRTDAAEQYF
TGCAGCGTTGCCCCCCGTAAAAGGACAGATGCTGCCGAGCAGTACTTC
>many|TRBJ1-1|TRBV27|.
CASKRTSADTEAFF
TGTGCCAGCAAAAGGACCTCGGCCGACACTGAAGCTTTCTTT
>.|TRBJ2-2|TRBV5-1|.
CASGLRQAAYTGELFF
TGCGCCAGCGGGTTAAGACAGGCGGCCTACACCGGGGAGCTGTTTTTT
>.|TRBJ2-1|TRBV7-8|.
CASSFLDKIYNEQFF
TGTGCCAGCAGCTTTCTCGACAAGATCTACAATGAGCAGTTCTTC
>.|TRBJ2-5|TRBV19|TRBD2
CASSIVTSSPPYF
TGTGCCAGTAGTATCGTGACTAGCAGTCCTCCGTACTTC
>once|TRBJ1-1|TRBV11-2|TRBD1
CASSFQPGTGGTEAFF
TGTGCCAGCAGCTTCCAACCAGGGACAGGTGGGACTGAAGCTTTCTTT
>.|TRBJ1-2|TRBV28|TRBD1
CASSLTGTGIYGYTF
TGTGCCAGCAGCCTCACCGGGACAGGGATCTATGGCTACACCTTC
>.|TRBJ2-7|TRBV7-2|TRBD1
CASSPGTGQNYEQYF
TGTGCCAGCAGCCCAGGGACAGGACAAAACTACGAGCAGTACTTC
>.|TRBJ2-1|TRBV7-2|TRBD2
CASSSRTGTSANEQFF
TGTGCCAGCAGCTCGCGAACCGGGACTAGCGCCAATGAGCAGTTCTTC
>.|TRBJ2-7|TRBV29-1|.
CSVEDLQGKQYF
TGCAGCGTTGAAGATCTGCAGGGGAAGCAGTACTTC
>once|TRBJ1-1|TRBV18|.
CASSQGRNTEAFF
TGTGCCAGCTCTCAAGGACGTAACACTGAAGCTTTCTTT
>.|TRBJ2-1|TRBV6-5|.
CASSRSTVNEQFF
TGTGCCAGCAGCCGCAGCACGGTGAATGAGCAGTTCTTC
>.|TRBJ2-7|TRBV5-5|TRBD2
CASSLTSVTSYEQYF
TGTGCCAGCAGCTTGACTAGCGTCACCTCCTACGAGCAGTACTTC
>.|TRBJ2-3|TRBV14|.
CASSQKRDAYTDTQYF
TGTGCCAGCAGCCAAAAACGGGATGCGTACACAGATACGCAGTATTTT
>once|TRBJ2-7|TRBV5-4|.
CASSQGGGRLYEQYF
TGCGCCAGCAGCCAAGGGGGCGGGAGGCTGTACGAGCAGTACTTC
>.|TRBJ2-5|TRBV28|.
CASRESGLKTQYF
TGTGCCAGTCGGGAGTCAGGATTAAAGACCCAGTACTTC
>.|TRBJ1-1|TRBV29-1|.
CSVGGGRGALNTEAFF
TGCAGCGTTGGGGGCGGCAGGGGAGCACTGAACACTGAAGCTTTCTTT
>.|TRBJ2-4|TRBV9|TRBD2
CASSPGGVAKNIQYF
TGTGCCAGCAGCCCCGGGGGGGTAGCCAAAAACATTCAGTACTTC
>.|TRBJ1-2|TRBV7-9|TRBD1
CASSLDRENGYTF
TGTGCCAGCAGCCTTGACAGGGAAAATGGCTACACCTTC
>.|TRBJ2-1|TRBV18|TRBD2
CASSPSIAGGTGSYNEQFF
TGTGCCAGCTCACCGTCGATAGCGGGAGGAACGGGGTCCTACAATGAGCAGTTCTTC
>.|TRBJ2-5|TRBV5-1|TRBD1
CASSLIRGRETQYF
TGCGCCAGCAGCTTGATCAGGGGGCGGGAGACCCAGTACTTC
>few|TRBJ2-5|TRBV5-5|TRBD1
CASSPGWDSNHPETQYF
TGTGCCAGCAGCCCGGGGTGGGACAGCAATCATCCTGAGACCCAGTACTTC
>.|TRBJ1-3|TRBV4-1|.
CASSQGIASHSGNTIYF
TGCGCCAGCAGCCAAGGAATTGCTTCTCACTCTGGAAACACCATATATTTT
>few|TRBJ1-1|TRBV5-5|.
CASSLTGTGTEAFF
TGTGCCAGCAGCTTGACAGGGACGGGCACTGAAGCTTTCTTT
>.|TRBJ2-7|TRBV5-4|.
CASSSGPTHYEQYF
TGTGCCAGCAGCTCGGGACCAACACACTACGAGCAGTACTTC
>.|TRBJ2-3|TRBV29-1|.
CSVAGGTDTQYF
TGCAGCGTTGCCGGGGGCACAGATACGCAGTATTTT
>.|TRBJ2-1|TRBV7-8|.
CASSLEWGSSYNEQFF
TGTGCCAGCAGCTTAGAGTGGGGGAGCTCCTACAATGAGCAGTTCTTC
>.|TRBJ2-1|TRBV28|.
CASSPVRILKFF
TGTGCCAGCAGTCCAGTTCGGATTCTAAAGTTCTTC
>once|TRBJ2-1|TRBV7-2|.
CASSLDTTYNEQFF
TGTGCCAGCAGCTTAGATACAACCTACAATGAGCAGTTCTTC
>.|TRBJ1-5|TRBV10-2|TRBD1
CASSGTGGNQPQHF
TGCGCCAGCTCCGGGACAGGGGGCAATCAGCCCCAGCATTTT
>.|TRBJ2-1|TRBV7-6|TRBD2
CASSLQRLAGGTSSYNEQFF
TGTGCCAGCAGCCTCCAACGACTAGCGGGAGGGACGAGCTCCTACAATGAGCAGTTCTTC
>.|TRBJ2-7|TRBV7-2|.
CASSFQAEIHYEQYF
TGTGCCAGCAGCTTCCAAGCGGAGATCCACTACGAGCAGTACTTC
>once|TRBJ1-2|TRBV6-1|.
CASSEEYNGYGYTF
TGTGCCAGCAGTGAAGAGTATAACGGCTATGGCTACACCTTC
>.|TRBJ1-1|TRBV5-1|.
CASSSQEPGDTEAFF
TGCGCCAGCAGCTCACAGGAACCAGGGGACACTGAAGCTTTCTTT
>.|TRBJ1-1|TRBV18|TRBD1
CASSPDRVNTEAFF
TGTGCCAGCTCACCAGACAGGGTCAACACTGAAGCTTTCTTT
>once|TRBJ2-7|TRBV6-1|TRBD1
CASSLGQGAGEQYF
TGTGCCAGCAGCCTGGGACAGGGGGCGGGCGAGCAGTACTTC
>.|TRBJ2-1|TRBV29-1|TRBD1
CSAGTGPYNEQFF
TGCAGCGCTGGGACAGGGCCCTACAATGAGCAGTTCTTC
>once|TRBJ1-2|TRBV6-6|.
CASGGGLHGYTF
TGTGCCAGCGGCGGCGGGCTTCATGGCTACACCTTC
>once|TRBJ2-1|TRBV7-3|TRBD2
CASSFRTSGIAEQFF
TGTGCCAGCAGCTTCAGGACTAGCGGGATCGCTGAGCAGTTCTTC
>.|TRBJ1-5|TRBV6-6|.
CASRIVERQPQHF
TGTGCCAGCAGAATCGTGGAGAGACAGCCCCAGCATTTT
>.|TRBJ2-5|TRBV5-1|TRBD2
CASSLWGGTDETQYF
TGCGCCAGCAGCTTGTGGGGAGGGACGGATGAGACCCAGTACTTC
>few|TRBJ2-5|TRBV6-1|TRBD2
CASSEGSSGNQETQYF
TGTGCCAGCAGTGAAGGGTCTAGCGGGAATCAAGAGACCCAGTACTTC
>few|TRBJ2-7|TRBV2|TRBD2
CASRGSSGRSEQYF
TGTGCCAGCAGGGGGTCTAGCGGGAGAAGTGAGCAGTACTTC
>few|TRBJ2-7|TRBV5-1|TRBD1
CASSAGQAREQYF
TGCGCCAGCAGCGCGGGACAGGCGCGGGAGCAGTACTTC
>.|TRBJ2-3|TRBV9|.
CASSVAQSLTSTDTQYF
TGTGCCAGCAGCGTAGCTCAGTCCCTTACTAGCACAGATACGCAGTATTTT